This T cell receptor beta chain was obtained from a study of Ad26.COV2.S vaccination and SARS-CoV-2 variants. Germline V gene lookup returns CDR1 MNHEY and CDR2 SVGEGT. V was pared by 5 bases and J by 7 bases, with 11 bases between. The CDR3 extends over 13 amino acids. The protocol was immunoSEQ multiplex PCR, while the TCRdb copy is restricted to in-frame clones and leaves out a portion. Here the sample spans tens of thousands of clones, approximately 77% being singletons. Broader study findings: Those who received vaccine or placebo ended up with similar non-spike TCR breadth.

To note about this clone: Its antigen is still unknown.

This TCR was recovered from a human donor who had recovered from COVID-19. The input for sequencing was peripheral blood, taken after recovery from COVID-19. This sequence joins TRBV6-2 or TRBV6-3 and TRBJ2-2, with D tentatively TRBD1 (6 bases). Written as DNA, the CDR3 is TGTGCCAGCAGTAACAGGGCGGGCGGGGAGCTGTTTTTT. Residues: CASSNRAGGELFF.